These 29 T cell receptor beta chains originate from one sample sequenced in a study of OX40 agonist ivuxolimab in advanced cancers. Sequencing was performed with immunoSEQ multiplex PCR; in TCRdb, only in-frame clones are kept and a portion is missing. The table lists some 150,000 clones, about 92% of them singletons, with approximately 0.93% in the top ten. The sample consisted of CD4+ or CD8+ T cells sorted from blood, taken in a trial of the OX40 agonist ivuxolimab. These receptors were taken from an adult with an advanced solid tumor such as melanoma, head and neck, liver or kidney cancer.

This rearrangement joins TRBV7-2 to TRBJ1-1, with D possibly being TRBD1 (6 bases). CDR1 is SGHTA, CDR2 FQGNSA, per germline. CDR3 size: 14 residues. V lost 3 bases and J 4 bases, leaving 12 bases between the germline ends. The CDR3 reads CASSLKGGATEAFF. CDR3 DNA sequence: TGTGCCAGCAGCTTGAAGGGGGGTGCCACTGAAGCTTTCTTT.

This CDR3 is CASSPRGSPGGDEQYF. The CDR3 nucleotides are TGTGCCAGCAGCCCCAGGGGTAGCCCGGGTGGGGACGAGCAGTACTTC. The genes are TRBV14 and TRBJ2-7; TRBD1 is a possible D gene (6 bases). This CDR3 contains 16 residues. Between the trimmed V and J ends, which lost 4 bases and 5 bases, there was a span of 21 bases. The germline V gene encodes CDR1 SGHDN and CDR2 FVKESK.

The rearrangement links TRBV18 to TRBJ1-1; 7 nucleotides line up with TRBD1. Germline CDR1 and CDR2: KGHSH and LQKENI. J lost 2 bases, V lost 2 bases, and 8 bases had no gene match. CDR3 size: 16 residues. For the CDR3, the DNA is TGTGCCAGCTCACCAGATGAGACAGGGTTAAACACTGAAGCTTTCTTT. It translates to CASSPDETGLNTEAFF.

The chain links TRBV5-1 to TRBJ1-3; possible D gene TRBD1, 5 bases. The V and J ends lost 0 bases and 2 bases respectively, with 6 bases between them. The length of the CDR3 is 14 residues. The germline V gene encodes CDR1 SGHRS and CDR2 YFSETQ. In nucleotides, the CDR3 is TGCGCCAGCAGCTTGGGGGACCCTGGAAACACCATATATTTT. Amino acids: CASSLGDPGNTIYF.

There are a few counts of this clone. The chain carries TRBV2 and TRBJ2-7; 9 bases fit TRBD1. The CDR3 is 14 residues long. V lost 5 bases, J lost 6 bases, and 8 bases stayed unmatched. CDR1 is SNHLY, CDR2 FYNNEI, per germline. The CDR3 region is CASSLRDRVAEQYF. CDR3 sequence (DNA): TGTGCCAGCAGTCTACGGGACAGGGTAGCCGAGCAGTACTTC. Looking up the rest from reference TRBV2 and TRBJ2-7 gives the full variable domain: EPEVTQTPSHQVTQMGQEVILRCVPISNHLYFYWYRQILGQKVEFLVSFYNNEISEKSEIFDDQFSVERPDGSNFTLKIRSTKLEDSAMYFCASSLRDRVAEQYFGPGTRLTVT.

This clone was seen a few times. The chain combines TRBV19 with TRBJ1-1; TRBD1 is a possible D gene (5 bases). The V end lost 10 bases, the J end lost 0 bases, and 9 bases lay between the germline ends. Germline V lookup: CDR1 LNHDA, CDR2 SQIVND (reference sequence). The CDR3 totals 12 residues. The CDR3 region has the DNA TGTGCCACCTCGACAGTGAACACTGAAGCTTTCTTT. This gives the protein CATSTVNTEAFF.

V and J are TRBV11-2 and TRBJ2-3; 13 positions match TRBD2. Germline V gene lookup returns CDR1 SGHAT and CDR2 FQNNGV. The CDR3 spans 18 residues. Trimming took 6 bases from V and 2 from J; bases not matched to a gene: 11. CDR3 coding DNA: TGTGCCAGCAGTAAAACACTGGGACTAGCGGGACCCACAGATACGCAGTATTTT. This codes for CASSKTLGLAGPTDTQYF.

The CDR3 region is CASSGLDRGTYGYTF. The CDR3 DNA reads TGTGCCAGCAGCGGGCTGGACAGGGGCACCTATGGCTACACCTTC. The chain carries TRBV5-6 and TRBJ1-2; 9 nucleotides agree with TRBD1. The germline CDR1 and CDR2 sequences are SGHDT and YYEEEE. V dropped 4 bases and J dropped 4; count of bases not matched to a gene: 8. The CDR3 length is 15 residues. Based on the CDR3 plus reference TRBV5-6 and TRBJ1-2, the full variable domain is DAGVTQSPTHLIKTRGQQVTLRCSPKSGHDTVSWYQQALGQGPQFIFQYYEEEERQRGNFPDRFSGHQFPNYSSELNVNALLLGDSALYLCASSGLDRGTYGYTFGSGTRLTVV.

The CDR3 is CASSLDWGYGYTF. In nucleotides, the CDR3 is TGTGCCAGCAGCTTAGACTGGGGCTATGGCTACACCTTC. The rearrangement uses TRBV7-8 and TRBJ1-2; D not resolved. Germline lookup yields CDR1 SGHVS and CDR2 FQNEAQ. V lost 1 base and J lost 4, with 7 bases in between. This CDR3 comprises 13 residues.

The chain carries TRBV10-3 and TRBJ1-1, with a possible D match to TRBD1 (6 bases). The CDR3 runs 15 residues. From germline, CDR1 is ENHRY and CDR2 SYGVKD. The V end was cut by 2 bases, the J end by 4 bases, with 14 bases between. Written as DNA, the CDR3 is TGTGCCATCAGTGAGGAGGACAGTTTGGGCACTGAAGCTTTCTTT. Translating it yields CAISEEDSLGTEAFF.

This clone was detected only once. The chain combines TRBV5-1 with TRBJ2-5, with D unresolved. The CDR3 sequence is 13 residues long. The germline gives CDR1 SGHRS, CDR2 YFSETQ. V was shortened by 6 bases and J by 6 bases, with 15 bases between the two germline ends. The CDR3 region has the DNA TGCGCCAGCACCCTGGGAAGGGTGAAGACCCAGTACTTC. Translated: CASTLGRVKTQYF.

The genes are TRBV6-6 and TRBJ1-1; D is uncertain. The V end lost 2 bases, the J end lost 4 bases, and 8 bases lay between the germline ends. CDR3 length: 13 amino acids. Germline values: CDR1 MNHNY, CDR2 SVGAGI (reference sequence). This CDR3 reads CASSYGLGTEAFF. In nucleotides, the CDR3 is TGTGCCAGCAGTTACGGTCTTGGCACTGAAGCTTTCTTT.

The CDR3 nucleotides are TGTGCCAGCAGTCCCCGGGTTTACAATGAGCAGTTCTTC. This encodes CASSPRVYNEQFF. The gene calls are TRBV6-6 and TRBJ2-1; D gene uncertain. The length of the CDR3 is 13 residues. The V gene's germline CDR1 is MNHNY and CDR2 SVGAGI (reference sequence). Between the trimmed V and J ends, which lost 5 bases and 4 bases, there was a span of 9 bases.

This sequence joins TRBV21-1 and TRBJ1-5. TRBV21-1 is tagged as a pseudogene. The CDR3 has 15 residues. The CDR3 loop is CASSKARAANQPQHF. In nucleotides, the CDR3 is TGTGCCAGCAGCAAAGCGAGGGCAGCAAATCAGCCCCAGCATTTT.

This chain joins TRBV7-2 and TRBJ1-2, with 7 bases that match TRBD1. Germline assignment: CDR1 SGHTA and CDR2 FQGNSA. J lost 7 bases, V lost 8 bases, and 13 bases had no gene match. CDR3 size: 14 residues. CDR3: CASRRQGQSSGYTF. The CDR3 bases are TGTGCCAGCCGACGACAGGGACAATCAAGTGGCTACACCTTC.

The genes are TRBV7-2 and TRBJ1-2, with D maybe TRBD1 (6 bases). The CDR3 contains 16 residues. CDR1 is SGHTA and CDR2 is FQGNSA in the germline V gene. V lost 4 bases, J lost 2 bases, and 17 bases lay in between. The CDR3 region has the DNA TGTGCCAGCAGCTCCGCGGGACACCAATTAAACTATGGCTACACCTTC. Translating gives CASSSAGHQLNYGYTF.

The chain's CDR3 is CASSGSSSYEQYF. The CDR3 region has the DNA TGTGCCAGCTCCGGATCTAGCTCCTACGAGCAGTACTTC. V and J are TRBV18 and TRBJ2-7; D remains unclear. The germline V gene has CDR1 KGHSH and CDR2 LQKENI. CDR3 length equals 13 residues. Trimming left V 6 bases short and J 0 bases short, with 9 bases between.

The CDR3 spells CAARNGAGNTEAFF. CDR3 DNA sequence: TGTGCCGCAAGGAACGGGGCTGGGAACACTGAAGCTTTCTTT. The genes are TRBV19 and TRBJ1-1; the D gene is possibly TRBD1 (5 bases). V gave up 11 bases and J gave up 1 base, with 17 bases separating them. Germline V lookup: CDR1 LNHDA, CDR2 SQIVND (reference sequence). The CDR3 covers 14 residues.

V usage is TRBV28 and J usage is TRBJ1-2; no reliable D call. The CDR3 loop spans 13 amino acids. V lost 6 bases to trimming and J lost 4 bases, with 12 bases between them. Per germline, CDR1 MDHEN and CDR2 SYDVKM. The chain's CDR3 is CASSLAASYGYTF. The DNA of the CDR3 is TGTGCCAGCAGCCTTGCTGCTAGCTATGGCTACACCTTC.

On this clone: The same CDR3 also results from other DNA sequences found in this sample. The V gene is TRBV19, the J gene TRBJ2-1; TRBD1 aligns across 8 bases. The CDR3 loop spans 15 amino acids. Germline values: CDR1 LNHDA, CDR2 SQIVND (reference sequence). J gave up 2 bases and V 0 bases, and 0 bases lay outside the gene matches. The CDR3 protein is CASSIEDRAYNEQFF. The CDR3 nucleotides read TGTGCCAGTAGTATAGAGGACAGGGCCTACAATGAGCAGTTCTTC.

The rearrangement links TRBV6-5 to TRBJ1-3, with D maybe TRBD1 (6 bases). Trimming cost V 5 bases and J 5 bases, with 13 bases left between them. The CDR3 loop spans 14 amino acids. Germline CDR1 and CDR2: MNHEY and SVGAGI. CDR3 sequence reads: CASSTMGGRNTIYF. The CDR3 bases are TGTGCCAGCAGTACGATGGGGGGCAGAAACACCATATATTTT.

The rearrangement uses TRBV30 and TRBJ2-6; 7 bases map to TRBD1. Germline CDR1 is GTSNPN and CDR2 is SVGIG (reference sequence). J gave up 2 bases and V 2 bases, and 9 bases lay outside the gene matches. There are 17 residues in the CDR3. CDR3 sequence: CAWSLAFRGPGANVLTF. The CDR3 nucleotides are TGTGCCTGGAGTTTGGCCTTTAGGGGGCCTGGGGCCAACGTCCTGACTTTC.

This sequence joins TRBV4-3 and TRBJ1-3; D is unclear. The germline V gene encodes CDR1 LGHNA and CDR2 YSLEER. The V end was cut by 0 bases, the J end by 4 bases, with 7 bases between. The length of the CDR3 is 14 residues. CDR3 nucleotides: TGCGCCAGCAGCCAAGATTATGGGGGAAACACCATATATTTT. Amino acids: CASSQDYGGNTIYF.

The chain uses TRBV28 and TRBJ2-3; perhaps TRBD1 as D (5 bases). V lost 10 bases, J lost 6 bases, and 23 bases lay in between. The CDR3 extends over 15 amino acids. Germline values: CDR1 MDHEN, CDR2 SYDVKM. In DNA form, the CDR3 reads TGTGCCATCACAACTGCCCGGACACGGGCGGATACGCAGTATTTT. Protein sequence: CAITTARTRADTQYF.

The CDR3 bases are TGTGCCAGCAGTTCCTGGGGTCGTGTAGGGGTTGACATTCAGTACTTC. Protein product: CASSSWGRVGVDIQYF. The V gene is TRBV28, the J gene TRBJ2-4; D may be TRBD1 (5 bases). Looked up from germline, CDR1 is MDHEN and CDR2 is SYDVKM. There are 16 residues in the CDR3. V was trimmed by 4 bases and J by 8 bases, leaving 21 bases between them. The full variable domain, with the rest looked up from reference TRBV28 and TRBJ2-4, is DVKVTQSSRYLVKRTGEKVFLECVQDMDHENMFWYRQDPGLGLRLIYFSYDVKMKEKGDIPEGYSVSREKKERFSLILESASTNQTSMYLCASSSWGRVGVDIQYFGAGTRLSVL.

The rearrangement joins TRBV11-2 to TRBJ1-1; TRBD1 might be the D (5 bases). Germline CDR1 SGHAT, CDR2 FQNNGV. V lost 2 bases, J lost 2 bases, and 12 bases lay in between. CDR3 size: 15 residues. The CDR3 sequence: CASSLFRAINTEAFF. The DNA for the CDR3 is TGTGCCAGCAGCTTATTCAGGGCTATCAACACTGAAGCTTTCTTT.

This chain connects TRBV5-1 to TRBJ2-2; unclear D gene. CDR1 is SGHRS and CDR2 is YFSETQ in the germline V gene. The CDR3 sequence is 17 residues long. The germline V and J ends were trimmed by 4 bases and 0 bases, with 16 bases remaining between them. The CDR3 spells CASSLLGSSTNTGELFF. The CDR3 DNA sequence: TGCGCCAGCAGCCTATTAGGGTCCTCGACGAACACCGGGGAGCTGTTTTTT.

This chain uses TRBV7-2 with TRBJ1-5; the match to TRBD1 covers 8 bases. J lost 6 bases, V lost 5 bases, and 6 bases had no gene match. Germline V gives CDR1 SGHTA, CDR2 FQGNSA. The CDR3 runs to 14 residues. The CDR3 coding sequence is TGTGCCAGCAGCCCTTGGCAGGGGGCTCAGCCCCAGCATTTT. It translates to CASSPWQGAQPQHF.

The chain carries TRBV6-1 and TRBJ1-5; TRBD1 might be the D (5 bases). Trimming took off 7 bases at V and 4 bases at J, with 14 bases between the two ends. The germline V gene has CDR1 MNHNS and CDR2 SASEGT. This CDR3 is 14 amino acids long. The CDR3 is CASMKGNLNQPQHF. The CDR3 DNA reads as TGTGCCAGCATGAAGGGGAACTTGAATCAGCCCCAGCATTTT.